This TCR beta chain stems from a study of blood T cell repertoires in COVID-19. In the study overall: The origin of the acute and convalescent COVID-19 samples was the United States, Italy and Spain. From T cells, B-cell-depleted T cells, or PBMCs came the material, which was cDNA or gDNA.

Original processing methods: Counts of nucleated cells, estimated from reference gene primer amplification, were obtained. Assay: immunoSEQ multiplex PCR; the TCRdb copy retains only in-frame clones and omits some. The V and J calls and clone size were taken over from that table, and D and trimming were inferred from the DNA. The sample holds about 120,000 clones, about 87% seen once. This clone is a singleton in its sample. The CDR3 totals 14 residues. CDR1 is ENHRY and CDR2 is SYGVKD in the germline V gene. Trimming pared 5 bases from V and 4 bases from J, leaving 12 bases between. The sequencing input was peripheral blood. This clonotype originated in a woman aged 50 to 60 with acute or convalescent COVID-19. The chain is built from TRBV10-3 and TRBJ1-3, with D uncertain. CDR3 loop: CAISSPLQGNTIYF. CDR3 nucleotide sequence: TGTGCCATCAGTTCGCCCTTACAGGGAAACACCATATATTTT.